This TCR beta chain appears in the sequencing data of a study of T-cell memory formation after mild COVID-19 listed by TCRdb under 2021. For context, the study as a whole: TCR sequence clusters from the two donors were largely donor specific. Longitudinal TCRalpha and TCRbeta repertoire sequencing tracked T-cell clones expanding and contracting after mild COVID-19 in a couple of donors. The cohort comprised two young, previously healthy adult volunteers, one female and one male.

Overall study outcomes, separate from this receptor: Balanced CD4/CD8 phenotypes were observed for clones contracting from day 15 to 85, whereas a bias towards CD4+ was observed for a second wave of clones expanding from day 15 to 37. Some responding clones were detected in pre-infection memory, which suggested that pre-existing cross-reactive memory T cells had joined the SARS-CoV-2 response. Contracting CD4+ clones were located mainly in the CM and EM memory subsets, whereas CD8+ clones were found to be enriched in EMRA. The study covered only a couple of mild cases, and larger cohorts including severe cases with pre-infection samples were considered necessary. The second-wave clones that peaked on day 37 were not confirmed to be SARS-CoV-2 specific.

PBMCs were isolated by Ficoll-Paque density gradient centrifugation. TCRdb names Illumina NovaSeq 6000 as the instrument used. TCRalpha and TCRbeta cDNA libraries were built by 5'RACE with constant-segment primers, adding sample barcodes and unique molecular identifiers. Trizol reagent was used to extract RNA from every sample. Libraries were amplified in two PCR steps, with a second sample barcode and Illumina TruSeq adapters added in the second step. The libraries were sequenced on an Illumina NovaSeq using 2 x 150 bp paired-end reads. In the authors' own workflow: Demultiplexing of reads and collapsing into UMI-guided consensus sequences were performed with migec v1.2.7. With mixcr v2.1.11, UMI consensuses were aligned to TRA and TRB V and J templates and assembled into clonotypes. Expanded or contracted clonotypes were those called significant by both edgeR and NoisET, with noise models trained on biological replicates. For edgeR calls, the cutoffs were a false discovery rate-adjusted p below 0.01 and a log2 fold-change threshold of 1. PCA with hierarchical clustering of max-normalized trajectories of the 1000 most abundant clonotypes was used as exploratory dynamics analysis. The CD4 or CD8 phenotype of responding clones was assigned using the separately sequenced CD4+ and CD8+ repertoires. TCRdb trimmed the raw reads at Q25, called clones with MiXCR and kept productive beta chains. Each record represents a unique CDR3 protein, reported with the most common genes and DNA among its rows. TCRdb's processing, not the study's, gives the V and J calls here. The sample table records about 210,000 distinct CDR3 sequences; around 26% of these occur just once. Jointly, the top ten make up approximately 10% of the sample.

A word on this clonotype: Its antigen specificity is not known. Base qualities are missing; no much larger clone stands one base away.

V is shortened by 3 bases, J by 4 bases, and the region joining them spans 15 bases. Reading from cysteine to phenylalanine, the CDR3 counts 15 amino acids. Here the CDR3 DNA is all that survives: 45 bases in frame from base 1. The rearranged segments are TRBV12-3 or TRBV12-4 and TRBJ2-5, and perhaps TRBD2 as D gene, on 6 matching bases. The receptor was isolated from an adult woman who had mild COVID-19 (a few samples of this study predate the infection). The sample titles of this study are shuffled in the database, so cell type and time point are left out; the donor was told from shared clones. Material for sequencing was PBMCs or a T cell subset sorted from them (not recorded which). The DNA sequence reads TGTGCCAGCAGTTTCGCCCCGGGGGTCCTAGAGACCCAGTACTTC. Translation gives CASSFAPGVLETQYF.